The 10 T cell receptor beta chains below all came from one sample that was sequenced in a study of CD8 T cells in Susac syndrome. About 0.45 to 1 ug RNA was reverse transcribed with random hexamers. One entry per CDR3 protein results from TCRdb running MiXCR on the immunoSEQ multiplex PCR reads. This repertoire shows approximately 220,000 distinct CDR3 sequences, roughly 94% found once; its top ten account for 0.082%. The sample was CD4+ T cells from PBMCs. The source of these receptors is a human donor with multiple sclerosis.

The genes are TRBV5-4 and TRBJ2-5, with 8 bases aligning to TRBD2. Germline CDR1 SGHNT, CDR2 YYREEE (reference sequence). The CDR3 spans 16 residues. V shed 0 bases, J shed 5 bases, and the junction held 9 bases outside the gene matches. DNA for the CDR3: TGTGCCAGCAGCTTGGATCTCGCGGGGGGCGGGGAGACCCAGTACTTC. Its translation: CASSLDLAGGGETQYF. The full variable domain, rest sourced from reference TRBV5-4 and TRBJ2-5, is ETGVTQSPTHLIKTRGQQVTLRCSSQSGHNTVSWYQQALGQGPQFIFQYYREEENGRGNFPPRFSGLQFPNYSSELNVNALELDDSALYLCASSLDLAGGGETQYFGPGTRLLVL.

The V gene is TRBV7-9, the J gene TRBJ1-1; 7 bases are shared with TRBD1. Germline values: CDR1 SEHNR, CDR2 FQNEAQ (reference sequence). The V gene end was trimmed by 1 base and the J gene end by 1 base; junction bases not matched to a gene: 3. The CDR3 contains 15 residues. The CDR3 coding sequence is TGTGCCAGCAGCTTAGGCCCAGGGGGGAACACTGAAGCTTTCTTT. This encodes CASSLGPGGNTEAFF.

V usage is TRBV30 and J usage is TRBJ1-2; 9 bases are a match to TRBD1. Germline CDR1 and CDR2: GTSNPN and SVGIG (reference sequence). Trimming removed 3 bases from V and 4 bases from J; junction bases left unmatched: 3. The CDR3 consists of 13 residues. DNA for the CDR3: TGTGCCTGGAGGACAGGGGGGTCCTATGGCTACACCTTC. It is translated as CAWRTGGSYGYTF.

This clonotype was detected only once. The chain joins TRBV29-1 to TRBJ2-2, with TRBD2 matching over 7 bases. Germline V lookup: CDR1 SQVTM, CDR2 ANQGSEA. This CDR3 is built from 14 residues. V was clipped by 4 bases and J by 4 bases; unmatched bases: 6. This CDR3 is CSVGEGKATGELFF. The CDR3 region has the DNA TGCAGCGTTGGGGAGGGGAAAGCCACCGGGGAGCTGTTTTTT.

The chain is built from TRBV29-1 and TRBJ1-1; weak D call: TRBD1 (6 bases). The CDR3 loop spans 13 amino acids. The germline V gene has CDR1 SQVTM and CDR2 ANQGSEA. Trimming removed 6 bases at V and 4 bases at J, with 15 bases between. CDR3 coding DNA: TGCAGCGTAACAGACAGGAGAGCCACTGAAGCTTTCTTT. It encodes CSVTDRRATEAFF. The entire variable domain, with the rest obtained from reference TRBV29-1 and TRBJ1-1, is as follows: SAVISQKPSRDICQRGTSLTIQCQVDSQVTMMFWYRQQPGQSLTLIATANQGSEATYESGFVIDKFPISRPNLTFSTLTVSNMSPEDSSIYLCSVTDRRATEAFFGQGTRLTVV.

V gene TRBV3-1 combines with J gene TRBJ2-5; D remains unclear. Deletions cut 4 bases from V and 4 bases from J, with 13 bases between. From germline, CDR1 is LGHDT and CDR2 YNNKEL (reference sequence). The CDR3 consists of 14 residues. In nucleotides, the CDR3 is TGTGCCAGCAGCCCCTCGTTGCATGGAGAGACCCAGTACTTC. This translates into CASSPSLHGETQYF.

The chain uses TRBV5-4 and TRBJ2-3; D call uncertain. Deletions cut 0 bases from V and 1 base from J, with 12 bases between. Germline-derived CDR1 and CDR2 are SGHNT and YYREEE (reference sequence). The CDR3 sequence is 16 residues long. The CDR3 sequence: CASSLGVGEGTDTQYF. The CDR3 DNA reads as TGTGCCAGCAGCTTGGGGGTCGGAGAGGGCACAGATACGCAGTATTTT.

With regard to this clonotype: A read error may account for a junction end that differs from germline. V and J are TRBV5-6 and TRBJ1-4; possibly TRBD1 for D (6 bases). Germline lookup yields CDR1 SGHDT and CDR2 YYEEEE. The CDR3 has 14 amino acids. CDR3 region: CASTLRGAGEKLFF. Here the CDR3 DNA reads TGTGCCAGCACCTTGCGGGGGGCAGGAGAAAAACTGTTTTTT.

This clonotype has only one observation. The chain joins TRBV29-1 to TRBJ2-2; the D is unclear. Trimming pared 7 bases from V and 3 bases from J, leaving 15 bases between. The germline gives CDR1 SQVTM, CDR2 ANQGSEA. The CDR3 runs to 14 residues. Written as DNA, the CDR3 is TGCAGCGCCGTTGAGCAGTCGGACACCGGGGAGCTGTTTTTT. Amino acid sequence: CSAVEQSDTGELFF.

J is TRBJ2-7 and V is TRBV11-2; D gene ambiguous. CDR3 length: 12 residues. Germline values: CDR1 SGHAT, CDR2 FQNNGV. The V and J ends lost 5 bases and 2 bases respectively, with 7 bases between them. CDR3 amino acids: CASSRTPYEQYV. The CDR3 region has the DNA TGTGCCAGCAGCCGAACGCCCTACGAGCAGTACGTC.